One sample yielded the 10 T cell receptor beta chains listed below, sequenced in a study of STAT5B mutations in CD4+ large granular lymphocyte leukemia. TCRdb's copy holds only in-frame clones and misses some; the assay was immunoSEQ multiplex PCR. The table includes 950 to 1,500 clones, roughly 80% detected once. Specimen: PBMCs. These receptors came from a man between 65 and 79 years old with CD4+ T-cell large granular lymphocyte leukemia.

The V call is TRBV2, the J call TRBJ1-2; D unresolved. The CDR3 sequence is 12 residues long. The germline V gene has CDR1 SNHLY and CDR2 FYNNEI. V dropped 7 bases and J dropped 6 bases, with 12 bases sitting between them. CDR3 region: CASTTEGHGYTF. In DNA form, the CDR3 reads TGTGCCAGCACCACGGAGGGCCATGGCTACACCTTC.

Here the CDR3 reads CAWSAGTGGYTF. The CDR3 DNA reads TGTGCCTGGAGTGCAGGGACTGGGGGCTACACCTTC. The rearrangement uses TRBV30 and TRBJ1-2; possibly TRBD1 for D (5 bases). V dropped 1 base and J dropped 8 bases, with 11 bases sitting between them. Germline V gene data show CDR1 as GTSNPN and CDR2 as SVGIG (reference sequence). The CDR3 runs 12 residues.

The V gene is TRBV6-6, the J gene TRBJ1-6; no firm D call. Germline V lookup: CDR1 MNHNY, CDR2 SVGAGI (reference sequence). The length of the CDR3 is 14 residues. V lost 6 bases and J 8 bases, leaving 14 bases between the germline ends. The CDR3 coding sequence is TGTGCCAGCAGGGGAGAAGGTAGCCATTCACCCCTCCACTTT. It specifies CASRGEGSHSPLHF.

In its sample, this clone was seen once. The chain links TRBV19 to TRBJ2-1, with TRBD2 matching over 13 bases. Germline CDR1 is LNHDA and CDR2 is SQIVND (reference sequence). V was pared by 3 bases and J by 4 bases, with 6 bases of the junction left unmatched. The CDR3 consists of 17 residues. The DNA for the CDR3 is TGTGCCAGTAGTATTCAGGGACTAGCGGGGCCTTACAATGAGCAGTTCTTC. This codes for CASSIQGLAGPYNEQFF.

This chain connects TRBV7-6 to TRBJ2-7, with D tentatively TRBD1 (6 bases). Germline assignment: CDR1 SGHVS and CDR2 FNYEAQ. The CDR3 contains 13 residues. V shed 3 bases and J shed 6 bases, with 12 bases lying between them. CDR3 residues: CASSFGGDIEQYF. In DNA form, the CDR3 reads TGTGCCAGCAGCTTTGGGGGCGATATCGAGCAGTACTTC.

V usage is TRBV29-1 and J usage is TRBJ2-1; no firm D call. The CDR3 runs 12 residues. The germline gives CDR1 SQVTM, CDR2 ANQGSEA. Between the trimmed V and J ends, which lost 5 bases and 0 bases, there was a span of 5 bases. CDR3 region: CSVWNSYNEQFF. CDR3 nucleotide sequence: TGCAGCGTTTGGAACTCCTACAATGAGCAGTTCTTC.

The sample holds one count of this clone. The chain uses TRBV7-2 and TRBJ2-1; D remains ambiguous. Germline lookup yields CDR1 SGHTA and CDR2 FQGNSA. V was shortened by 5 bases and J by 12 bases, with 17 bases between the two germline ends. The CDR3 is 13 amino acids. The CDR3 DNA follows: TGTGCCAGCAGCGTCAATAGCCGCCTGGCGCAGTTCTTC. Encoded protein: CASSVNSRLAQFF.

The chain recombines TRBV19 with TRBJ2-5, with D possibly TRBD1 on 6 matching bases. There are 15 residues in the CDR3. Trimming pared 3 bases from V and 4 bases from J, leaving 15 bases between. Per the germline V gene, CDR1 is LNHDA and CDR2 is SQIVND (reference sequence). In DNA, the CDR3 is TGTGCCAGTAGTATTCAGGGGTTGGTGGGAGAGACCCAGTACTTC. Its protein is CASSIQGLVGETQYF.

The chain links TRBV2 to TRBJ2-7, with D perhaps TRBD1 or TRBD2 (6 bases each). The CDR3 extends over 15 amino acids. The V end was cut by 3 bases, the J end by 2 bases, with 14 bases between. The V gene's germline CDR1 is SNHLY and CDR2 FYNNEI. The DNA for the CDR3 is TGTGCCAGCAGTGAGGAGTCGGGGGCAACCTACGAGCAGTACTTC. It is translated as CASSEESGATYEQYF.

The chain uses TRBV19 and TRBJ1-2, with D maybe TRBD1 (5 bases). The V gene lost 7 bases and the J gene lost 8 bases, with 17 bases spanning the gap. The V gene's germline CDR1 is LNHDA and CDR2 SQIVND (reference sequence). This CDR3 has 13 amino acids. The CDR3 loop is CASNQGYRDGYTF. The DNA for the CDR3 is TGTGCCAGTAATCAGGGCTATCGGGACGGCTACACCTTC. The full variable domain, completed using reference TRBV19 and TRBJ1-2, is DGGITQSPKYLFRKEGQNVTLSCEQNLNHDAMYWYRQDPGQGLRLIYYSQIVNDFQKGDIAEGYSVSREKKESFPLTVTSAQKNPTAFYLCASNQGYRDGYTFGSGTRLTVV.